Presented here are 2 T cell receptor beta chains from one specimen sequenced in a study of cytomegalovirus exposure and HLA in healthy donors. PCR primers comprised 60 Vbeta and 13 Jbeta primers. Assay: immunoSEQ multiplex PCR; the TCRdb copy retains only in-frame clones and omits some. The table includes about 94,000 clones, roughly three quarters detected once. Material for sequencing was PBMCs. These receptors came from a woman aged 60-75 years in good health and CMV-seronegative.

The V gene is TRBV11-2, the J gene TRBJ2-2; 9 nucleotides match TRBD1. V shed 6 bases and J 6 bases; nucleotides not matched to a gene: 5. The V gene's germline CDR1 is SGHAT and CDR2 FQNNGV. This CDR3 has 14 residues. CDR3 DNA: TGTGCCAGCAGAAGGGGACAGGGAGCCGGGGAGCTGTTTTTT. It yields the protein CASRRGQGAGELFF.

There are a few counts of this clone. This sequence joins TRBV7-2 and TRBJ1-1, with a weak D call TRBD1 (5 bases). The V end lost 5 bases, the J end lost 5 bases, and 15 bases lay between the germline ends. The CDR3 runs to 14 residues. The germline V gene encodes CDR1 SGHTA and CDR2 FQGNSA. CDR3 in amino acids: CASSPLFRGTEAFF. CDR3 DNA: TGTGCCAGCAGCCCCTTGTTTCGGGGGACTGAAGCTTTCTTT.